A single sample gave rise to the 32 T cell receptor beta chains below, sequenced in a study of PD-1 blockade in classical Hodgkin lymphoma. Brentuximab vedotin exposure varied, and every patient relapsed after autologous stem cell transplantation. Assay used: immunoSEQ multiplex PCR; TCRdb lists only in-frame clones, some missing. This sample has some 93,000 clones, with roughly 89% found just once. The starting material was peripheral blood mononuclear cells (PBMCs), obtained before the second cycle of nivolumab. These receptors were collected from a human donor with classical Hodgkin lymphoma.

The chain recombines TRBV9 with TRBJ2-2; the D gene is possibly TRBD1 (6 bases). The ends were cut back, 0 bases at V and 3 bases at J, with 12 bases in the middle. Germline assignment: CDR1 SGDLS and CDR2 YYNGEE. This CDR3 spans 16 amino acids. The CDR3 region is CASSVGTGFDTGELFF. CDR3 coding DNA: TGTGCCAGCAGCGTAGGAACAGGGTTCGACACCGGGGAGCTGTTTTTT. The whole variable domain, filled in from reference TRBV9 and TRBJ2-2, reads DSGVTQTPKHLITATGQRVTLRCSPRSGDLSVYWYQQSLDQGLQFLIQYYNGEERAKGNILERFSAQQFPDLHSELNLSSLELGDSALYFCASSVGTGFDTGELFFGEGSRLTVL.

As for this clone: Other DNA sequences in the sample encode the same CDR3. The genes are TRBV7-9 and TRBJ2-5, with no clear D. Looked up from germline, CDR1 is SEHNR and CDR2 is FQNEAQ (reference sequence). V was clipped by 5 bases and J by 2 bases, with 3 bases between them. This CDR3 contains 11 residues. The CDR3 bases are TGTGCCAGCAGCCCACAAGAGACCCAGTACTTC. Its translation is CASSPQETQYF.

This clone was seen just once. The chain employs TRBV27 and TRBJ2-7; D is uncertain. CDR3 length: 14 amino acids. V lost 0 bases and J lost 3, with 9 bases in between. Germline V lookup: CDR1 MNHEY, CDR2 SMNVEV (reference sequence). CDR3 protein: CASSLSQRYYEQYF. As DNA, the CDR3 is TGTGCCAGCAGTTTATCGCAACGGTACTACGAGCAGTACTTC.

The chain combines TRBV10-2 with TRBJ2-1; 9 nucleotides align to TRBD2. The J segment lost 8 bases and the V segment lost 8 bases, leaving 7 bases of the junction unmatched. Germline CDR1 WSHSY, CDR2 SAAADI. This CDR3 is built from 13 residues. This CDR3 reads CASEGLAADEQFF. The CDR3 DNA reads TGCGCCAGCGAGGGACTAGCTGCCGATGAGCAGTTCTTC.

The chain's CDR3 is CASSLTGGGGNQPQHF. CDR3 coding DNA: TGTGCCAGCAGCTTAACGGGGGGAGGGGGCAATCAGCCCCAGCATTTT. The chain joins TRBV7-9 to TRBJ1-5, with D tentatively TRBD1 (5 bases). This CDR3 has 16 amino acids. CDR1 is SEHNR, CDR2 FQNEAQ, per germline (reference sequence). The V and J ends lost 2 bases and 2 bases respectively, with 13 bases between them.

The V call is TRBV4-2, the J call TRBJ2-1; D gene ambiguous. Germline loops: CDR1 LGHNA, CDR2 YNFKEQ. Trimming removed 6 bases at V and 5 bases at J, with 14 bases between. The CDR3 runs to 14 residues. Here the CDR3 reads CASSGHHGDNEQFF. The CDR3 bases are TGTGCCAGCAGTGGGCACCATGGGGACAATGAGCAGTTCTTC.

The genes are TRBV7-2 and TRBJ2-7; 8 nucleotides agree with TRBD1. This CDR3 has 17 amino acids. The J segment lost 3 bases and the V segment lost 5 bases, leaving 15 bases of the junction unmatched. Germline lookup yields CDR1 SGHTA and CDR2 FQGNSA. The CDR3 loop reads CASSQGARTEGFYEQYF. The CDR3 nucleotides are TGTGCCAGCAGCCAGGGGGCCCGGACGGAGGGGTTCTACGAGCAGTACTTC.

The chain links TRBV28 to TRBJ2-5; D is possibly TRBD2 (6 bases). The V and J ends lost 6 bases and 2 bases respectively, with 16 bases between them. The CDR3 loop spans 15 amino acids. From germline, CDR1 is MDHEN and CDR2 SYDVKM. CDR3: CASRILAAPQETQYF. The CDR3 DNA sequence: TGTGCCAGCAGGATCTTAGCGGCACCTCAAGAGACCCAGTACTTC.

The chain couples TRBV18 to TRBJ2-5, with a possible D match to TRBD1 (6 bases). Trimming took off 4 bases at V and 5 bases at J, with 11 bases between the two ends. The CDR3 covers 13 residues. CDR1 and CDR2 from the germline V gene are KGHSH and LQKENI. CDR3: CASSQTGRETQYF. The CDR3 DNA reads TGTGCCAGCTCACAAACAGGGCGGGAGACCCAGTACTTC.

The chain employs TRBV6-5 and TRBJ1-2; D gene unclear. V lost 0 bases and J lost 5, with 10 bases in between. CDR3 length equals 14 residues. Per the germline V gene, CDR1 is MNHEY and CDR2 is SVGAGI. For the CDR3, the DNA is TGTGCCAGCAGTTACTCGTGGGCAGAATATGGCTACACCTTC. This encodes CASSYSWAEYGYTF.

This chain uses TRBV5-6 with TRBJ2-2; D not resolved. CDR3 length: 14 amino acids. The V and J ends lost 5 bases and 4 bases respectively, with 12 bases between them. Germline CDR1 is SGHDT and CDR2 is YYEEEE. The CDR3 DNA follows: TGTGCCAGCAGTCGGAGTACGGGCACCGGGGAGCTGTTTTTT. This sequence encodes CASSRSTGTGELFF.

The rearrangement uses TRBV6-6 and TRBJ2-1; 11 positions match TRBD2. This CDR3 spans 15 amino acids. After removal of 0 bases from V and 12 bases from J, the junction contained 7 bases not matched to a gene. CDR1 is MNHNY, CDR2 SVGAGI, per germline (reference sequence). The CDR3 region is CASSYSGTSGPPQFF. CDR3 sequence (DNA): TGTGCCAGCAGTTACTCGGGGACTAGCGGACCGCCGCAGTTCTTC.

The chain recombines TRBV2 with TRBJ1-2; D unresolved. This CDR3 region has 13 residues. The V gene's germline CDR1 is SNHLY and CDR2 FYNNEI. V lost 5 bases and J 7 bases, leaving 14 bases between the germline ends. CDR3: CASSKAGVFGYTF. The CDR3 coding sequence is TGTGCCAGCAGTAAGGCGGGTGTGTTTGGCTACACCTTC.

This sequence joins TRBV5-1 and TRBJ2-1; no clear D gene. The V end was cut by 0 bases, the J end by 8 bases, with 9 bases between. Germline V gene sequence: CDR1 SGHRS, CDR2 YFSETQ. The CDR3 extends over 13 amino acids. CDR3 in amino acids: CASSLVLPHEQFF. Here the CDR3 DNA reads TGCGCCAGCAGCTTGGTGCTACCCCATGAGCAGTTCTTC.

V usage is TRBV12-5 and J usage is TRBJ2-2; D remains unclear. In germline, CDR1 is LGHNT, CDR2 FRNRAP. This CDR3 comprises 16 residues. V was clipped by 0 bases and J by 4 bases, with 12 bases between them. The CDR3 loop reads CASGLVHGGITGELFF. CDR3 nucleotides: TGTGCTAGTGGTTTGGTACATGGCGGAATCACCGGGGAGCTGTTTTTT.

This chain connects TRBV2 to TRBJ2-5; D might be TRBD1 (5 bases). Deletions cut 10 bases from V and 6 bases from J, with 9 bases between. The germline CDR1 and CDR2 sequences are SNHLY and FYNNEI. The CDR3 loop spans 10 amino acids. The CDR3 here is CATRVKTQYF. DNA for the CDR3: TGTGCCACCAGGGTAAAGACCCAGTACTTC.

The genes are TRBV27 and TRBJ2-3; D may be TRBD1 (6 bases). This CDR3 contains 14 residues. The V and J ends lost 5 bases and 5 bases respectively, with 14 bases between them. Germline loops: CDR1 MNHEY, CDR2 SMNVEV (reference sequence). CDR3 loop: CASSTLTGLDTQYF. The CDR3 region has the DNA TGTGCCAGCAGTACCTTGACAGGCTTAGATACGCAGTATTTT.

The chain employs TRBV4-1 and TRBJ2-2; D is unclear. The CDR3 is 15 residues long. Looked up from germline, CDR1 is MGHRA and CDR2 is YSYEKL. Trimming removed 0 bases from V and 4 bases from J, with 9 bases in between. The CDR3 region is CASSQDRISTGELFF. The CDR3 DNA reads as TGCGCCAGCAGCCAAGATCGTATCAGCACCGGGGAGCTGTTTTTT.

This clone was seen a few times. The chain joins TRBV18 to TRBJ1-5; D remains ambiguous. Trimming cost V 1 base and J 0 bases, with 7 bases left between them. CDR3 length: 15 amino acids. Looked up from germline, CDR1 is KGHSH and CDR2 is LQKENI. DNA of the CDR3: TGTGCCAGCTCACCACTTGGGAATAGCAATCAGCCCCAGCATTTT. It encodes CASSPLGNSNQPQHF.

The chain carries TRBV13 and TRBJ2-1, with D hard to call. From germline, CDR1 is PRHDT and CDR2 FYEKMQ (reference sequence). The germline V and J ends were trimmed by 0 bases and 4 bases, with 10 bases remaining between them. This CDR3 has 15 residues. The CDR3 DNA is TGTGCCAGCAGCTTAGGACCAAGTGGGTACAATGAGCAGTTCTTC. Protein sequence: CASSLGPSGYNEQFF.

V gene TRBV6-1 combines with J gene TRBJ1-2; D call uncertain. Germline V CDR1 and CDR2: MNHNS, SASEGT. V was cut by 9 bases and J by 10 bases, with 15 bases left in between. The CDR3 loop spans 11 amino acids. CDR3 DNA: TGTGCCAGTTTCTCCAGAACCTACTACACCTTC. This sequence encodes CASFSRTYYTF.

The V gene is TRBV5-1, the J gene TRBJ2-7, with a weak D call TRBD1 (5 bases). Germline V lookup: CDR1 SGHRS, CDR2 YFSETQ. The CDR3 covers 14 residues. V lost 0 bases to trimming and J lost 0 bases, with 7 bases between them. DNA of the CDR3: TGCGCCAGCAGCTTGGGACAGCTCTCCTACGAGCAGTACTTC. This encodes CASSLGQLSYEQYF. Based on the CDR3 plus reference TRBV5-1 and TRBJ2-7, the full variable domain is KAGVTQTPRYLIKTRGQQVTLSCSPISGHRSVSWYQQTPGQGLQFLFEYFSETQRNKGNFPGRFSGRQFSNSRSEMNVSTLELGDSALYLCASSLGQLSYEQYFGPGTRLTVT.

The table lists this clone with a few counts. The V gene is TRBV6-4, the J gene TRBJ2-2; D not resolved. V lost 9 bases to trimming and J lost 0 bases, with 14 bases between them. The germline V gene has CDR1 MRHNA and CDR2 SNTAGT. This CDR3 region has 15 residues. The CDR3 is CARGWGSTNTGELFF. CDR3 nucleotides: TGTGCCAGAGGTTGGGGTTCGACGAACACCGGGGAGCTGTTTTTT.

This chain uses TRBV4-1 with TRBJ2-1; 7 positions agree with TRBD2. V shed 0 bases, J shed 4 bases, and the junction held 3 bases outside the gene matches. Germline CDR1 is MGHRA and CDR2 is YSYEKL. This CDR3 has 15 amino acids. CDR3 nucleotides: TGCGCCAGCAGCCAAGATTCGCGGGGGTACAATGAGCAGTTCTTC. Translation: CASSQDSRGYNEQFF.

The J gene is TRBJ1-1, the V gene TRBV20-1; D is undetermined. The CDR3 loop spans 10 amino acids. The germline V gene encodes CDR1 DFQATT and CDR2 SNEGSKA (reference sequence). V lost 8 bases to trimming and J lost 8 bases, with 12 bases between them. CDR3 loop: CSTPRNEAFF. CDR3 in DNA: TGCAGTACGCCCAGGAACGAAGCTTTCTTT.

This clone was seen just once. Within the sample, other DNA sequences also encode this same CDR3. The chain carries TRBV27 and TRBJ2-7; D gene ambiguous. The V gene lost 5 bases and the J gene lost 0 bases, with 8 bases spanning the gap. The CDR3 sequence is 13 residues long. Germline V gene data show CDR1 as MNHEY and CDR2 as SMNVEV (reference sequence). CDR3 residues: CASSLTPSYEQYF. The CDR3 region has the DNA TGTGCCAGCAGTCTGACACCCTCCTACGAGCAGTACTTC.

The genes are TRBV6-1 and TRBJ1-2, with D tentatively TRBD1 (5 bases). The V gene's germline CDR1 is MNHNS and CDR2 SASEGT. Trimming stripped 7 bases from V and 2 bases from J, with 14 bases between. The CDR3 has 14 amino acids. As DNA, the CDR3 is TGTGCCAGCACCCAACGGGGGGGAAACTATGGCTACACCTTC. Translated: CASTQRGGNYGYTF.

The genes are TRBV5-6 and TRBJ2-7; D not resolved. Germline assignment: CDR1 SGHDT and CDR2 YYEEEE. Trimming shortened V by 0 bases and J by 3 bases, and 7 bases separated the two germline ends. The CDR3 is 13 residues long. CDR3 protein: CASSLGGYYEQYF. For the CDR3, the DNA is TGTGCCAGCAGCTTGGGAGGATACTACGAGCAGTACTTC.

This chain joins TRBV6-5 and TRBJ2-1; D might be TRBD2 (5 bases). Trimming removed 5 bases from V and 1 base from J, with 9 bases in between. The CDR3 contains 14 residues. The germline V gene has CDR1 MNHEY and CDR2 SVGAGI. The CDR3 protein is CASSSRDSYNEQFF. For the CDR3, the DNA is TGTGCCAGCAGTAGCCGGGATTCCTACAATGAGCAGTTCTTC.

This chain uses TRBV2 with TRBJ2-1; TRBD2 might be the D (6 bases). Trimming took 11 bases from V and 4 from J, leaving 12 bases between them. The CDR3 has 12 residues. Germline CDR1 reads SNHLY; CDR2 reads FYNNEI. DNA of the CDR3: TGTGCCCGAGGCGGGAATTACAATGAGCAGTTCTTC. It codes for CARGGNYNEQFF. The variable domain in full, with the rest retrieved from reference TRBV2 and TRBJ2-1, is EPEVTQTPSHQVTQMGQEVILRCVPISNHLYFYWYRQILGQKVEFLVSFYNNEISEKSEIFDDQFSVERPDGSNFTLKIRSTKLEDSAMYFCARGGNYNEQFFGPGTRLTVL.

The chain carries TRBV19 and TRBJ2-7; 9 nucleotides line up with TRBD2. CDR1 is LNHDA, CDR2 SQIVND, per germline (reference sequence). Trimming removed 4 bases from V and 6 bases from J; junction bases left unmatched: 4. The CDR3 is 13 residues long. The CDR3 DNA sequence: TGTGCCAGTAGTACGGGACTAGCCGGCGAGCAGTACTTC. It codes for CASSTGLAGEQYF.

The J gene is TRBJ2-3, the V gene TRBV5-6; 13 bases align to TRBD2. CDR3 length: 16 amino acids. The germline gives CDR1 SGHDT, CDR2 YYEEEE. With V trimmed by 4 bases and J by 7 bases, 9 bases remained unmatched. The CDR3 bases are TGTGCCAGCAGCGAACTAGCGGGGGGGCTCATTTATACGCAGTATTTT. This translates into CASSELAGGLIYTQYF.